This passage covers 8 T cell receptor beta chains from one sample sequenced in a study of blood T cell repertoires in COVID-19. Clones were sequenced by immunoSEQ multiplex PCR, and TCRdb holds only the in-frame ones, with some missing. Of some 300,000 clones in the sample, around 92% were seen once. Material for sequencing was PBMCs or T cells enriched from blood (not recorded which). These receptors were collected from a woman in her forties or fifties who had been exposed to COVID-19.

CDR3 DNA sequence: TGTGCCAGCAGTCAGGTTATCTATAATTCACCCCTCCACTTT. Protein: CASSQVIYNSPLHF. The chain recombines TRBV6-5 with TRBJ1-6; D uncertain. Trimming removed 5 bases from V and 3 bases from J, with 8 bases in between. The germline V gene encodes CDR1 MNHEY and CDR2 SVGAGI. This CDR3 has 14 amino acids.

The chain joins TRBV7-9 to TRBJ2-5, with 8 positions matching TRBD2. The germline gives CDR1 SEHNR, CDR2 FQNEAQ (reference sequence). This CDR3 is 14 amino acids long. Trimming took 8 bases from V and 4 from J; bases not matched to a gene: 9. The DNA for the CDR3 is TGTGCCAGCGGGCTGGCGGGGGGCCCAGAGACCCAGTACTTC. It yields the protein CASGLAGGPETQYF.

This chain joins TRBV19 and TRBJ1-1; 10 nucleotides line up with TRBD1. J lost 4 bases, V lost 5 bases, and 1 base had no gene match. Germline values: CDR1 LNHDA, CDR2 SQIVND (reference sequence). The CDR3 has 13 residues. The CDR3 sequence is CASSWDRGTEAFF. In DNA form, the CDR3 reads TGTGCCAGTAGTTGGGACAGGGGCACTGAAGCTTTCTTT.

CDR3 sequence reads: CATERGGYNEQFF. The CDR3 DNA follows: TGTGCCACCGAGCGGGGGGGATACAATGAGCAGTTCTTC. J is TRBJ2-1 and V is TRBV28; 10 bases align to TRBD2. The germline V gene encodes CDR1 MDHEN and CDR2 SYDVKM. The CDR3 consists of 13 residues. The V gene end was trimmed by 10 bases and the J gene end by 4 bases; junction bases not matched to a gene: 4.

The chain uses TRBV4-1 and TRBJ2-1; TRBD1 aligns across 7 bases. Looked up from germline, CDR1 is MGHRA and CDR2 is YSYEKL. This CDR3 comprises 16 residues. With 5 bases clipped from V and 4 bases from J, the junction kept 11 bases outside the gene matches. CDR3 DNA sequence: TGCGCCAGCAGCGAAACCGGGACAGCTACTTACAATGAGCAGTTCTTC. It specifies CASSETGTATYNEQFF.

J is TRBJ2-7 and V is TRBV4-2, with 8 bases lining up with TRBD2. The V gene end was trimmed by 4 bases and the J gene end by 5 bases; junction bases not matched to a gene: 7. The CDR3 runs to 14 residues. CDR1 and CDR2 (germline): LGHNA, YNFKEQ. CDR3 loop: CASSPLGLAHEQYF. The CDR3 DNA is TGTGCCAGCAGCCCCTTAGGACTAGCTCACGAGCAGTACTTC.

The J gene is TRBJ2-5, the V gene TRBV5-1; possible D gene TRBD1, 5 bases. V lost 7 bases to trimming and J lost 0 bases, with 10 bases between them. This CDR3 region has 13 residues. CDR1 and CDR2 (germline): SGHRS, YFSETQ. CDR3: CASSTGDQETQYF. For the CDR3, the DNA is TGCGCCAGCTCAACAGGTGACCAAGAGACCCAGTACTTC.

There are a few counts of this clone. This rearrangement joins TRBV5-1 to TRBJ2-7, with D possibly TRBD2 on 6 matching bases. V lost 3 bases and J lost 4, with 17 bases in between. Germline V lookup: CDR1 SGHRS, CDR2 YFSETQ. The CDR3 has 15 amino acids. Here the CDR3 DNA reads TGCGCCAGCAGCTCGGCAGGTTCGGGGGTGTACGAGCAGTACTTC. Residues: CASSSAGSGVYEQYF.